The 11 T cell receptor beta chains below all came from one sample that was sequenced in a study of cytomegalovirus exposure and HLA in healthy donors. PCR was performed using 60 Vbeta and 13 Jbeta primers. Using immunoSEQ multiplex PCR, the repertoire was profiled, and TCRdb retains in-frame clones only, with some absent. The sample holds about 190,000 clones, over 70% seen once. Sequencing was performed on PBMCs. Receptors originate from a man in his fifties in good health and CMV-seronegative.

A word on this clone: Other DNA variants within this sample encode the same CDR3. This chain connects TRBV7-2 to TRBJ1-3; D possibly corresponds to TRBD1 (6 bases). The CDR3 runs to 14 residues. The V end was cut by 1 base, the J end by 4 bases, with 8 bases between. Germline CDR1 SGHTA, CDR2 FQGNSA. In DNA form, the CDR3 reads TGTGCCAGCAGCTTAGGCACAGGGGGAAACACCATATATTTT. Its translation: CASSLGTGGNTIYF.

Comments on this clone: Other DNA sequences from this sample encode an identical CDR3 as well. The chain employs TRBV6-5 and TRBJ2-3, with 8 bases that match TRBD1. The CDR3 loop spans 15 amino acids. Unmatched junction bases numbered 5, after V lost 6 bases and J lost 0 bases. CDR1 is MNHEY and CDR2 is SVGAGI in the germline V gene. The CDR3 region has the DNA TGTGCCAGCAGACAAGGACAGGGAAGCACAGATACGCAGTATTTT. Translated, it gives CASRQGQGSTDTQYF.

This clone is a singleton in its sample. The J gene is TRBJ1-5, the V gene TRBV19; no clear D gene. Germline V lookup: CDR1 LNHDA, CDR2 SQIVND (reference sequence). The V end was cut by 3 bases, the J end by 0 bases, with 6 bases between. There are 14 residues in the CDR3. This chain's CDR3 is CASSIHGSNQPQHF. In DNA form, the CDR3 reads TGTGCCAGTAGTATCCACGGTAGCAATCAGCCCCAGCATTTT.

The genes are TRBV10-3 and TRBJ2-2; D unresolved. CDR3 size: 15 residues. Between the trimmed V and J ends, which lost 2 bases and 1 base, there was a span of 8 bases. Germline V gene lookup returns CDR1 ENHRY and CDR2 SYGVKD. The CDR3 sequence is CAISEVAENTGELFF. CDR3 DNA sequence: TGTGCCATCAGTGAGGTGGCAGAGAACACCGGGGAGCTGTTTTTT.

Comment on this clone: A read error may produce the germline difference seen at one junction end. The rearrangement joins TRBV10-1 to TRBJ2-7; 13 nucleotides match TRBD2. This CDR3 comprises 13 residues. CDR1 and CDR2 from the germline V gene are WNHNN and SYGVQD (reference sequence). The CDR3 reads CASSWGGLAGAIF. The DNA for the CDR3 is TGCGCCAGCTCCTGGGGCGGACTAGCGGGGGCCATATTC.

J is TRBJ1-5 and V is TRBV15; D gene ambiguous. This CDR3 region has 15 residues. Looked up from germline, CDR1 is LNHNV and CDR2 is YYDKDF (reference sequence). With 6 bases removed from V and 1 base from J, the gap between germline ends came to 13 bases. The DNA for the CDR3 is TGTGCCACCAGTACCATGAGGTCGAGCAATCAGCCCCAGCATTTT. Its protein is CATSTMRSSNQPQHF.

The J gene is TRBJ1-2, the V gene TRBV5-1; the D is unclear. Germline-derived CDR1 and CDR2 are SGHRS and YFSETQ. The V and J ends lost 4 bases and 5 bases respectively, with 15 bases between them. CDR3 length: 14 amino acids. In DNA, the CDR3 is TGCGCCAGCAGCCGAGAAGCGACGGAATATGGCTACACCTTC. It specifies CASSREATEYGYTF.

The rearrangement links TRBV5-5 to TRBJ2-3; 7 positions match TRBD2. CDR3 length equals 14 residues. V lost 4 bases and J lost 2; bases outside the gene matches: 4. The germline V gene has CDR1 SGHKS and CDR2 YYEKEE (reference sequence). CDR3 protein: CASSPSGSTDTQYF. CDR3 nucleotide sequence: TGTGCCAGCAGCCCTAGCGGTTCCACAGATACGCAGTATTTT.

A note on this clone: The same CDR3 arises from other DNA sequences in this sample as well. CDR3 DNA sequence: TGTGCCAGCAGCTGGGGGGGGCGCGAGCAGTACTTC. It yields the protein CASSWGGREQYF. The chain joins TRBV5-6 to TRBJ2-7; TRBD2 might be the D (7 bases). With 3 bases removed from V and 6 bases from J, the gap between germline ends came to 10 bases. The CDR3 is 12 amino acids. Germline V CDR1 and CDR2: SGHDT, YYEEEE.

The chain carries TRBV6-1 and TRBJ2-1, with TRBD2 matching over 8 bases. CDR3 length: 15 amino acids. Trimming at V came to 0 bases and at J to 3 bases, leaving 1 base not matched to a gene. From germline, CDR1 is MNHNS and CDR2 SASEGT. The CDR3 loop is CASSEAGTSYNEQFF. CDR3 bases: TGTGCCAGCAGTGAAGCGGGGACTAGCTACAATGAGCAGTTCTTC.

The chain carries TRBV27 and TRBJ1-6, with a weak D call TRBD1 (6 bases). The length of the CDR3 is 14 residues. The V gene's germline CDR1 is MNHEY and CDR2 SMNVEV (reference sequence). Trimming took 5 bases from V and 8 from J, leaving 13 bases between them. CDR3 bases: TGTGCCAGCAGTATACAGGGTTGGGATTCACCCCTCCACTTT. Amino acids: CASSIQGWDSPLHF.